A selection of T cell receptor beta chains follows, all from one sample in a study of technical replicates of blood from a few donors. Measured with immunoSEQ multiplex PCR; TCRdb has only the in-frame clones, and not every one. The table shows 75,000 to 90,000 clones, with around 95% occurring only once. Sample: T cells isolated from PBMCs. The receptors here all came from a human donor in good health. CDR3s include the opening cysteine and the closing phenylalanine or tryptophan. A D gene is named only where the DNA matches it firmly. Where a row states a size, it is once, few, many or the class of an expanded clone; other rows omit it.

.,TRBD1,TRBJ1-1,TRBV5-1,TGCGCCAGCAGCCCAGTCCCGGGACAGGTCACGAACACTGAAGCTTTCTTT,CASSPVPGQVTNTEAFF
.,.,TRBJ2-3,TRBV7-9,TGTGCCAGCAGCTCCCTAGAAAACACAGATACGCAGTATTTT,CASSSLENTDTQYF
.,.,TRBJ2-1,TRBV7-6,TGTGCCAGCAGCCCTCAGGGGAGGGCCAATGAGCAGTTCTTC,CASSPQGRANEQFF
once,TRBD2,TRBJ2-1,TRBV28,TGTGCCAGCAGTTATCCGACTAGCGGCGTCTTCTATGAGCAGTTCTTC,CASSYPTSGVFYEQFF
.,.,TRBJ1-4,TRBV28,TGTGCCAGCAGTCATAATGAAAAACTGTTTTTT,CASSHNEKLFF
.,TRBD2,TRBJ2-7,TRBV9,TGTGCCAGCAGCGTCGGTCTAGCGGGAGGCTACGAGCAGTACTTC,CASSVGLAGGYEQYF
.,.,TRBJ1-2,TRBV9,TGTGCCAGCAGCGTATCAGGGTCCTATGGCTACACCTTC,CASSVSGSYGYTF
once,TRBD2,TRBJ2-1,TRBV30,TGTGCCTGGAGTGTACGAGGCGGGAGGGCCTTGGGCTCCTACAATGAGCAGTTCTTC,CAWSVRGGRALGSYNEQFF
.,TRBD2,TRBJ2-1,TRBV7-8,TGTGCCAGCAGCGAGATACTAGCGGGAGGCTACAATGAGCAGTTCTTC,CASSEILAGGYNEQFF
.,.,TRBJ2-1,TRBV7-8,TGTGCCAGCAGCTTGCCCGTTCCTAGCGCCGGTGAGCAGTTCTTC,CASSLPVPSAGEQFF
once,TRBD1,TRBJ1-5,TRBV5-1,TGCGCCAGCAGCTTGAACTTTTTGGGACAGGGTGCTCAGCCCCAGCATTTT,CASSLNFLGQGAQPQHF
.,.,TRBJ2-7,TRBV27,TGTGCCAGCAGTTTGAACAACTACGAGCAGTACTTC,CASSLNNYEQYF
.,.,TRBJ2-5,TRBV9,TGTGCCAGCAGCGTAGACCTAGCCGCTGGAGAGACCCAGTACTTC,CASSVDLAAGETQYF
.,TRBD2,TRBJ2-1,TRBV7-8,TGTGCCAGCAGCTCTAGCGGTCTTGCGGAGGATGAGCAGTTCTTC,CASSSSGLAEDEQFF
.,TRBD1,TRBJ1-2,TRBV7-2,TGTGCCAGCAGCTTATGGACCGGGACAGGGGAAGGCTACACCTTC,CASSLWTGTGEGYTF
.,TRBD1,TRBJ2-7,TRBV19,TGTGCCAGTAGTTTTATGGGACAGGCCTACGAGCAGTACTTC,CASSFMGQAYEQYF
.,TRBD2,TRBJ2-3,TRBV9,TGTGCCAGCAGCGTTAGGGGACTAGCGGATTCCACAGATACGCAGTATTTT,CASSVRGLADSTDTQYF
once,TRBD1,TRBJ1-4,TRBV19,TGTGCCAGTAGTATACCCGGGACAGGGGGCGAAAAACTGTTTTTT,CASSIPGTGGEKLFF
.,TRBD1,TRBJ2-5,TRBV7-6,TGTGCCAGCAGCTTTTCGGTCAGGGGGGAGACCCAGTACTTC,CASSFSVRGETQYF
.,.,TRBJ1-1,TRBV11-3,TGTGCCAGCAGCTTCGACAGCTCGAACACTGAAGCTTTCTTT,CASSFDSSNTEAFF
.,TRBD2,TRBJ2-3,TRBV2,TGTGCCAGCAGTGAAAGCTCTAGCGGGATGGCAGATACGCAGTATTTT,CASSESSSGMADTQYF
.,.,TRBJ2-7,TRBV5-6,TGTGCCAGCAGCTTGAGACCTAGGGTAGGGGTCGAGCAGTACTTC,CASSLRPRVGVEQYF
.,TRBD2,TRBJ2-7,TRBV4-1,TGCGCCAGCAGCCAAGAGGGGCGGGAGGCGTCCTACGAGCAGTACTTC,CASSQEGREASYEQYF
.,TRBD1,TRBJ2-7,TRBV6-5,TGTGCCAGCAGTTACTCCGAGACAGGGATGAGCGAGCAGTACTTC,CASSYSETGMSEQYF
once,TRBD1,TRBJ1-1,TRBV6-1,TGTGCCAGCAGTGAACCACCTCGGGACAGGGGACTGAACACTGAAGCTTTCTTT,CASSEPPRDRGLNTEAFF
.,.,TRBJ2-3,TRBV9,TGTGCCAGCAGCGTAGAAGGAATGGGGCTCACAGATACGCAGTATTTT,CASSVEGMGLTDTQYF
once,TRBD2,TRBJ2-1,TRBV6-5,TGTGCCAGCAGTTACTCCACTAGCGGGAGGAGGGAGCAGTTCTTC,CASSYSTSGRREQFF
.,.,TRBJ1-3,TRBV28,TGTGCCAGCAGTATAACGGTTTCTGGAAACACCATATATTTT,CASSITVSGNTIYF
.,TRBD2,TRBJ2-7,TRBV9,TGTGCCAGCAGCGTAGGGGAGGGATACTACGAGCAGTACTTC,CASSVGEGYYEQYF
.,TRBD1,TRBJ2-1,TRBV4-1,TGCGCCAGCAGCCAAGGCCCGGGACAGGGGCGAGAGCAGTTCTTC,CASSQGPGQGREQFF
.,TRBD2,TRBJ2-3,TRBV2,TGTGCCAGCAGTGAGTGGGAGGGCCTGTATACGCAGTATTTT,CASSEWEGLYTQYF
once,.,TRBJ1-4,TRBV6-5,TGTGCCAGCAGTCCCTGGGGGGGAAATGAAAAACTGTTTTTT,CASSPWGGNEKLFF
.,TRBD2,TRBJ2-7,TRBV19,TGTGCCAGTAGTATCATACTAGCGGGAGTTTACGAGCAGTACTTC,CASSIILAGVYEQYF
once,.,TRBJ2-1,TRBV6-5,TGTGCCAGCAGTTACGGGACAGAGCAGTTCTTC,CASSYGTEQFF
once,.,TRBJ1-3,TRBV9,TGTGCCAGCAGCGTAGGAAGGTTCGGGGGGCGCGAAAACACCATATATTTT,CASSVGRFGGRENTIYF
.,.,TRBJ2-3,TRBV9,TGTGCCAGCAGCGTAGTAATCCGGGGGAGTGGCACAGATACGCAGTATTTT,CASSVVIRGSGTDTQYF
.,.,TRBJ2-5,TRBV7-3,TGTGCCAGCAGCTTATACGGGGGGCGAGAGACCCAGTACTTC,CASSLYGGRETQYF
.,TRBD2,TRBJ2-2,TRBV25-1,TGTGCCAGCAGTGAAGGGGGACTAGCGGAAACCACCGGGGAGCTGTTTTTT,CASSEGGLAETTGELFF
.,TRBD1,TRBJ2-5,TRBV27,TGTGCCAGCAGTTTAGGGCCGGGACAGCCACAAGAGACCCAGTACTTC,CASSLGPGQPQETQYF
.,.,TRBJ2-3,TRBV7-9,TGTGCCAGCAGCTTTCACTATGATACGCAGTATTTT,CASSFHYDTQYF
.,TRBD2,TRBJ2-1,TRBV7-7,TGTGCTAGCAGCCCGGGGGTGGCGGGAGGGTTCCCATACAATGAGCAGTTCTTC,CASSPGVAGGFPYNEQFF
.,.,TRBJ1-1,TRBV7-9,TGTGCCAGCAGCTTCCAGGGGAACACTGAAGCTTTCTTT,CASSFQGNTEAFF
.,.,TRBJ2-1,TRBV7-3,TGTGCCAGCAGCTTAAGTCCGGGAGCTTCAACTAATGAGCAGTTCTTC,CASSLSPGASTNEQFF
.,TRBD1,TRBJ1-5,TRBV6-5,TGTGCCAGTTGGACAGGGAATCAGCCCCAGCATTTT,CASWTGNQPQHF
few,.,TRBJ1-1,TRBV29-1,TGCAGCGTTGGCGGGGGAACTGAAGCTTTCTTT,CSVGGGTEAFF
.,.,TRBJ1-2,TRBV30,TGTGCCTGGAGTGATGGTCCAGGCCGCTATGGCTACACCTTC,CAWSDGPGRYGYTF
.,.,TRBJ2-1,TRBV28,TGTGCCAGCAGTTTGGTGGGAGATGGTAACAATGAGCAGTTCTTC,CASSLVGDGNNEQFF
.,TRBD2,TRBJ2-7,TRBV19,TGTGCCAGTAGTGTAGGACTAGCGGCGGAGCAGTACTTC,CASSVGLAAEQYF
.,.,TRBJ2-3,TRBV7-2,TGTGCCAGCAGCCTACTTAGCGCCTATAGCACAGATACGCAGTATTTT,CASSLLSAYSTDTQYF
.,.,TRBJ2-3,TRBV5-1,TGCGCCAGCAGCTTGGACAGGGAGGGAGATACGCAGTATTTT,CASSLDREGDTQYF
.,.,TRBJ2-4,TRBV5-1,TGCGCCAGCAGGACAGAATTAGCCAAAAACATTCAGTACTTC,CASRTELAKNIQYF
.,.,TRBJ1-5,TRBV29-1,TGCAGCGTTGAACAGGGCGGTGGCCAGCCCCAGCATTTT,CSVEQGGGQPQHF